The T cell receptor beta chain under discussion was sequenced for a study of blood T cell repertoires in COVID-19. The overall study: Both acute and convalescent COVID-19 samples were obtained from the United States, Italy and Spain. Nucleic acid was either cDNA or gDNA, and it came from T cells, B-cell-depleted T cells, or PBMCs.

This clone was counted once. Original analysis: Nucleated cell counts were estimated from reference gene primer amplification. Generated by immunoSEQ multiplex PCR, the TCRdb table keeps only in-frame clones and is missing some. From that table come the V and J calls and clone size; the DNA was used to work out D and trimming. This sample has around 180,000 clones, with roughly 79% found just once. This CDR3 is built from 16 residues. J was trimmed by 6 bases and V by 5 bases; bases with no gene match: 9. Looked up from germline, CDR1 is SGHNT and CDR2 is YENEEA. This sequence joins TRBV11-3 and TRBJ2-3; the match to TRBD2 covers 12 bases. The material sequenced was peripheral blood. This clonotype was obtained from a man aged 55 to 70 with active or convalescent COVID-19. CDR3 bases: TGTGCCAGCAGCCCGGGACGGACTAGCGGGAAGGATACGCAGTATTTT. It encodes CASSPGRTSGKDTQYF.